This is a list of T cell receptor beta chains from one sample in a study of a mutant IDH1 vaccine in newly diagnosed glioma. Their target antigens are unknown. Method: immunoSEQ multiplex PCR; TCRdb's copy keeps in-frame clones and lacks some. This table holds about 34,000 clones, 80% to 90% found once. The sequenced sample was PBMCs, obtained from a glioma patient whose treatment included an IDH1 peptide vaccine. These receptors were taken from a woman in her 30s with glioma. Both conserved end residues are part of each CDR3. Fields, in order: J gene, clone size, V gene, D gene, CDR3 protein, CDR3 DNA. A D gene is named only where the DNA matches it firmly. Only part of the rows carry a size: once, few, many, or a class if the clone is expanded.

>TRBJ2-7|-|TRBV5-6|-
CASSLSSYEQYF
TGTGCCAGCAGCTTGTCCTCCTACGAGCAGTACTTC
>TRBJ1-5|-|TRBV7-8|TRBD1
CASSSSGQGQPQHF
TGTGCCAGCAGCTCTTCGGGACAGGGGCAGCCCCAGCATTTT
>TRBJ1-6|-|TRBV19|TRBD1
CASRGVRTGWNPLHF
TGTGCCAGTAGGGGCGTCCGGACAGGGTGGAATCCCCTCCACTTT
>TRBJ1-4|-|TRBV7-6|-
CASRRAYATNEKLFF
TGTGCCAGCAGAAGGGCCTATGCAACTAATGAAAAACTGTTTTTT
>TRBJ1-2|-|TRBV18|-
CASSQGGNYGYTF
TGTGCCAGCTCTCAGGGAGGGAACTATGGCTACACCTTC
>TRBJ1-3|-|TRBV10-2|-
CASKKTSGNTIYF
TGCGCCAGCAAAAAGACCTCTGGAAACACCATATATTTT
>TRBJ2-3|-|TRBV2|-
CASVRNAASTDTQYF
TGTGCCAGCGTCCGGAACGCGGCTAGCACAGATACGCAGTATTTT
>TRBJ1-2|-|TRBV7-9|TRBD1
CASLRAGQSIYGYTF
TGTGCCAGCCTTCGAGCGGGACAGTCAATCTATGGCTACACCTTC
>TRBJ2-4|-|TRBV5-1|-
CASSLAFRSENIQYF
TGCGCCAGCAGCTTGGCCTTTCGAAGTGAAAACATTCAGTACTTC
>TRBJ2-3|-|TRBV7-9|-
CASSRAVGGTDTQYF
TGTGCCAGCAGCCGCGCGGTGGGCGGGACAGATACGCAGTATTTT
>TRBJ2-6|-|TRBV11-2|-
CASSLQGKLSGANVLTF
TGTGCCAGCAGCCTCCAGGGCAAACTCTCTGGGGCCAACGTCCTGACTTTC
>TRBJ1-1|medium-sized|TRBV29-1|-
CSVGHSNTEAFF
TGCAGCGTTGGGCACTCTAACACTGAAGCTTTCTTT
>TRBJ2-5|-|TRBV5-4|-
CASSHRGPALETQYF
TGTGCCAGCAGCCACCGGGGGCCTGCGTTAGAGACCCAGTACTTC
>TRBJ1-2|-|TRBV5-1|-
CASSQRTVAGEDYTF
TGCGCCAGCAGCCAAAGGACAGTGGCGGGTGAGGACTACACCTTC
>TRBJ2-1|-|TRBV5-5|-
CASSSRQRANYNEQFF
TGTGCCAGCAGCTCCCGGCAGCGGGCTAACTACAATGAGCAGTTCTTC
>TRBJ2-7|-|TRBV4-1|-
CASSQPLAGVNEQYF
TGCGCCAGCAGCCAACCCCTAGCAGGGGTAAACGAGCAGTACTTC
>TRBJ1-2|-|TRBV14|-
CASSQEAGRNYGYTF
TGTGCCAGCAGCCAAGAGGCCGGGCGGAACTATGGCTACACCTTC
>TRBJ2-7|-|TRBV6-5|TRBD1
CASSYSGTGRYEQYF
TGTGCCAGCAGTTACTCCGGGACAGGACGTTACGAGCAGTACTTC
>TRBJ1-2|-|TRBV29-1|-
CSTRPAPGGYTF
TGCAGCACCCGACCGGCTCCAGGGGGCTACACCTTC
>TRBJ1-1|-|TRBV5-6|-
CASSLGRVYTEAFF
TGTGCCAGCAGCTTGGGGCGGGTGTACACTGAAGCTTTCTTT
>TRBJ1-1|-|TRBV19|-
CASSIVTGQNTEAFF
TGTGCCAGTAGTATAGTTACAGGGCAGAACACTGAAGCTTTCTTT
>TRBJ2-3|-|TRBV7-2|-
CASTLRSGGLSTDTQYF
TGTGCCAGCACCCTTAGGTCGGGGGGCCTTAGCACAGATACGCAGTATTTT
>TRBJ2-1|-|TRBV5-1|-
CASRTGYNEQFF
TGCGCCAGCAGGACGGGATACAATGAGCAGTTCTTC
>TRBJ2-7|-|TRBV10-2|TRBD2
CASSRAGGLGYEQYF
TGCGCCAGCAGTAGAGCGGGGGGCCTAGGTTACGAGCAGTACTTC
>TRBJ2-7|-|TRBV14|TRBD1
CASSRDRGNEQYF
TGTGCCAGCAGCCGGGACAGGGGCAACGAGCAGTACTTC
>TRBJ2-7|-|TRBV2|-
CASSGAGAPSSYEQYF
TGTGCCAGCAGTGGAGCAGGGGCGCCCAGCTCCTACGAGCAGTACTTC
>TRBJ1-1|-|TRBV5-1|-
CASSFRGRMNTEAFF
TGCGCCAGCAGCTTCCGGGGGCGAATGAACACTGAAGCTTTCTTT
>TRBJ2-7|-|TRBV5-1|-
CASSLEQGGYEQYF
TGCGCCAGCAGCTTGGAACAGGGCGGCTACGAGCAGTACTTC
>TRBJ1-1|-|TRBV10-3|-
CAITKFGENTEAFF
TGTGCCATCACCAAATTCGGGGAAAACACTGAAGCTTTCTTT
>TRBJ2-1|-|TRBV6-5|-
CASSYSGTINNEQFF
TGTGCCAGCAGTTACTCAGGAACTATAAACAATGAGCAGTTCTTC
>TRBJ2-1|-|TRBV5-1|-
CASSLGANEQFF
TGCGCCAGCAGCTTGGGAGCCAATGAGCAGTTCTTC
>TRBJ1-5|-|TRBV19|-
CASSVLRTVREQPQHF
TGTGCCAGTAGTGTCCTCCGGACAGTTCGGGAACAGCCCCAGCATTTT
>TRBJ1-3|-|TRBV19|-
CASSMRDDGNTIYF
TGTGCCAGTAGTATGAGGGATGACGGAAACACCATATATTTT
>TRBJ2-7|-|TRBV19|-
CASSNRQLSYEQYF
TGTGCCAGTAGTAATCGACAGCTCTCCTACGAGCAGTACTTC
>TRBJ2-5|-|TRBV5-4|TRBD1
CASSLDREQTQYF
TGTGCCAGCAGCCTGGACAGGGAACAGACCCAGTACTTC
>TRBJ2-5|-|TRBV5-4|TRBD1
CASSLDWDRDRETQYF
TGTGCCAGCAGCTTGGATTGGGACAGGGATCGAGAGACCCAGTACTTC
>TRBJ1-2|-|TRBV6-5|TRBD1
CASSYSTGTGYYGYTF
TGTGCCAGCAGTTACTCGACCGGGACAGGATACTATGGCTACACCTTC
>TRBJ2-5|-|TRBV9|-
CASSVDRGETQYF
TGTGCCAGCAGCGTAGACAGAGGGGAGACCCAGTACTTC
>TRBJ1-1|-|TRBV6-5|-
CASTDSGIAEAFF
TGTGCCAGCACCGACAGTGGCATCGCTGAAGCTTTCTTT
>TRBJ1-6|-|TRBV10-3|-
CAISESAGRGSPLHF
TGTGCCATCAGTGAGTCGGCAGGGAGAGGCTCACCCCTCCACTTT
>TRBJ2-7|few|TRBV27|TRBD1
CASSSLRGQPTYEQYF
TGTGCCAGCAGTTCCCTTAGGGGACAGCCCACCTACGAGCAGTACTTC
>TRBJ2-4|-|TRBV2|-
CASRGTLLAKNIQYF
TGTGCCAGCCGGGGGACACTACTAGCCAAAAACATTCAGTACTTC
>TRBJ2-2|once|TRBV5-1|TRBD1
CASSLGGTGNTGELFF
TGCGCCAGCAGCTTGGGGGGGACAGGGAACACCGGGGAGCTGTTTTTT
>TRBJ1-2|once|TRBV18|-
CASSPYEGLNYGYTF
TGTGCCAGCTCACCATACGAGGGGCTCAACTATGGCTACACCTTC
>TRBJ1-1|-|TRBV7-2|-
CASSFIGQNTEAFF
TGTGCCAGCAGCTTTATTGGCCAGAACACTGAAGCTTTCTTT
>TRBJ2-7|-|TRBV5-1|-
CASSLGGKGSNEQYF
TGCGCCAGCAGCTTGGGAGGGAAGGGTTCCAACGAGCAGTACTTC